The rows below give T cell receptor beta chains drawn from one sample of a study of OX40 agonist ivuxolimab in advanced cancers. Using immunoSEQ multiplex PCR, the repertoire was profiled, and TCRdb retains in-frame clones only, with some absent. The sample lists 60,000 to 90,000 clones, about 81% seen once, with about 5% in the top ten. Material: CD4+ or CD8+ T cells sorted from blood, obtained in a trial of the OX40 agonist ivuxolimab. The receptor source for this set is an adult with an advanced solid tumor such as melanoma, head and neck, liver or kidney cancer. Both conserved end residues are part of each CDR3. The D gene is left open where the match is weak. Clone size, where shown, is once, few, many, or a class for clones that have expanded.

v_gene: TRBV7-5
len: 15
abundance: .
j_gene: TRBJ1-5
d_gene: .
CDR3nt: TGTGCCAGAAGCTTATTGGTCGGGCCCAATCAGCCCCAGCATTTT
CDR3aa: CARSLLVGPNQPQHF

v_gene: TRBV2
len: 15
abundance: .
j_gene: TRBJ2-3
d_gene: TRBD2
CDR3nt: TGTGCCAGCAGTGGGGCGGGAGGGCCCTCAGATACGCAGTATTTT
CDR3aa: CASSGAGGPSDTQYF

v_gene: TRBV30
len: 13
abundance: .
j_gene: TRBJ2-1
d_gene: .
CDR3nt: TGTGCCTGGAGAGTAGACGAGTACAATGAGCAGTTCTTC
CDR3aa: CAWRVDEYNEQFF

v_gene: TRBV5-1
len: 15
abundance: .
j_gene: TRBJ1-4
d_gene: .
CDR3nt: TGCGCCAGCAGCCCAATGGACAGCTTTAATGAAAAACTGTTTTTT
CDR3aa: CASSPMDSFNEKLFF

v_gene: TRBV10-3
len: 14
abundance: few
j_gene: TRBJ1-5
d_gene: .
CDR3nt: TGTGCCATCAGTGAACAGGTTTCCAATCAGCCCCAGCATTTT
CDR3aa: CAISEQVSNQPQHF

v_gene: TRBV9
len: 13
abundance: few
j_gene: TRBJ1-5
d_gene: .
CDR3nt: TGTGCCAGCAGCGTAGACATCAATCAGCCCCAGCATTTT
CDR3aa: CASSVDINQPQHF

v_gene: TRBV2
len: 12
abundance: .
j_gene: TRBJ2-5
d_gene: .
CDR3nt: TGTGCCAGCAGTGAACTCCAAGAGACCCAGTACTTC
CDR3aa: CASSELQETQYF

v_gene: TRBV7-8
len: 13
abundance: .
j_gene: TRBJ2-7
d_gene: .
CDR3nt: TGTGCCAGCAGCTTAGAGACAGGCTACGAGCAGTACTTC
CDR3aa: CASSLETGYEQYF

v_gene: TRBV23-1
len: 15
abundance: few
j_gene: TRBJ2-7
d_gene: .
CDR3nt: TGCGCCAGCAGCCAAGCAACAGGTGGGGCCTACGAGCAGTACTTC
CDR3aa: CASSQATGGAYEQYF

v_gene: TRBV5-1
len: 16
abundance: .
j_gene: TRBJ2-1
d_gene: .
CDR3nt: TGCGCCAGCAGCTTCAGACAGCCGAGCTCCTACAATGAGCAGTTCTTC
CDR3aa: CASSFRQPSSYNEQFF

v_gene: TRBV4-1
len: 15
abundance: .
j_gene: TRBJ1-4
d_gene: TRBD1
CDR3nt: TGCGCCAGCAGCCAATTGGAGGGGGCGCGTGAAAAACTGTTTTTT
CDR3aa: CASSQLEGAREKLFF

v_gene: TRBV11-3
len: 15
abundance: .
j_gene: TRBJ2-7
d_gene: .
CDR3nt: TGTGCCAGCAGCTTGAAGCGAGGAATGTCCTACGAGCAGTACTTC
CDR3aa: CASSLKRGMSYEQYF

v_gene: TRBV9
len: 16
abundance: .
j_gene: TRBJ2-5
d_gene: .
CDR3nt: TGTGCCAGCAGCGTAGATGTGGGGCGGGGAGAAGAGACCCAGTACTTC
CDR3aa: CASSVDVGRGEETQYF

v_gene: TRBV5-6
len: 15
abundance: .
j_gene: TRBJ1-6
d_gene: .
CDR3nt: TGTGCCAGCAGCTTGGTTGGGCAGATGGATTCACCCCTCCACTTT
CDR3aa: CASSLVGQMDSPLHF

v_gene: TRBV27
len: 13
abundance: .
j_gene: TRBJ1-1
d_gene: TRBD1
CDR3nt: TGTGCCAGCAGGCGGACAGGGAACACTGAAGCTTTCTTT
CDR3aa: CASRRTGNTEAFF

v_gene: TRBV18
len: 14
abundance: .
j_gene: TRBJ2-3
d_gene: .
CDR3nt: TGTGCCAGCTCAGGGGCTACCAGCACAGATACGCAGTATTTT
CDR3aa: CASSGATSTDTQYF

v_gene: TRBV7-8
len: 14
abundance: .
j_gene: TRBJ2-7
d_gene: .
CDR3nt: TGTGCCAGCAGCCCGACGGGAGTTGGCTACGAGCAGTACTTC
CDR3aa: CASSPTGVGYEQYF

v_gene: TRBV9
len: 15
abundance: .
j_gene: TRBJ2-1
d_gene: .
CDR3nt: TGTGCCAGCAGCCCGGCAAGCGGAACCAACAATGAGCAGTTCTTC
CDR3aa: CASSPASGTNNEQFF

v_gene: TRBV18
len: 17
abundance: .
j_gene: TRBJ2-3
d_gene: TRBD2
CDR3nt: TGTGCCAGCTCAACCGGGACTAGCGGGGTGGGCACAGATACGCAGTATTTT
CDR3aa: CASSTGTSGVGTDTQYF

v_gene: TRBV10-3
len: 14
abundance: .
j_gene: TRBJ1-1
d_gene: TRBD1
CDR3nt: TGTGCCATCAGTACAGGGGAGGGAAGCACTGAAGCTTTCTTT
CDR3aa: CAISTGEGSTEAFF

v_gene: TRBV11-2
len: 12
abundance: .
j_gene: TRBJ1-6
d_gene: .
CDR3nt: TGTGCCAGCAGCTTATTGCGGTCACCCCTCCACTTT
CDR3aa: CASSLLRSPLHF

v_gene: TRBV25-1
len: 16
abundance: .
j_gene: TRBJ2-1
d_gene: .
CDR3nt: TGTGCCAGCAGTGGCGCCCTTGGGGATCGGGACAATGAGCAGTTCTTC
CDR3aa: CASSGALGDRDNEQFF

v_gene: TRBV5-1
len: 16
abundance: .
j_gene: TRBJ2-2
d_gene: TRBD2
CDR3nt: TGCGCCAGCGGTACGAGCGGGGGCCAGAACACCGGGGAGCTGTTTTTT
CDR3aa: CASGTSGGQNTGELFF

v_gene: TRBV10-1
len: 13
abundance: .
j_gene: TRBJ1-2
d_gene: .
CDR3nt: TGCGCCAGCAGTGAGTTGGCTAACTATGGCTACACCTTC
CDR3aa: CASSELANYGYTF

v_gene: TRBV6-4
len: 16
abundance: .
j_gene: TRBJ1-1
d_gene: TRBD1
CDR3nt: TGTGCCAGCAGTGAGATGACAGGGGGCGCCGACACTGAAGCTTTCTTT
CDR3aa: CASSEMTGGADTEAFF

v_gene: TRBV11-2
len: 15
abundance: once
j_gene: TRBJ2-1
d_gene: .
CDR3nt: TGTGCCAGCAGCGAGGGACGGAGCTCCTACAATGAGCAGTTCTTC
CDR3aa: CASSEGRSSYNEQFF

v_gene: TRBV5-1
len: 14
abundance: .
j_gene: TRBJ2-5
d_gene: TRBD2
CDR3nt: TGCGCCAGCAGCTCGACTAGCGTTCAAGAGACCCAGTACTTC
CDR3aa: CASSSTSVQETQYF

v_gene: TRBV15
len: 18
abundance: once
j_gene: TRBJ1-5
d_gene: TRBD1
CDR3nt: TGTGCCACCAGCTTCCGTGGGACAGGGTCCTATAGCAATCAGCCCCAGCATTTT
CDR3aa: CATSFRGTGSYSNQPQHF